The clone carrying this TCR beta chain was picked up many times. Deletions cut 4 bases from V and 0 bases from J, with 4 bases between. Germline CDR1 is SNHLY and CDR2 is FYNNEI. The CDR3 runs 13 residues. These data belong to a study of patients and donors after allogeneic stem cell transplantation. TCRdb used MiXCR to reprocess the RT-PCR reads, holding one entry per CDR3 protein. This sample carries about 87,000 distinct CDR3 sequences, about 5% of them seen once, and the ten largest clones take approximately 2.5%. Source material: blood, either unsorted or a sorted T cell fraction (not recorded which). This receptor was taken from a human donor who was either an allogeneic HSCT recipient or a stem cell or donor lymphocyte infusion donor (not recorded which). It is not recorded whose cells these are; they may come from a transplant donor. The chain uses TRBV2 and TRBJ1-3; D is unresolved. In DNA form, the CDR3 reads TGTGCCAGCAGTGGACTCTCTGGAAACACCATATATTTT. Translated, it gives CASSGLSGNTIYF.